This T cell receptor (beta chain) was obtained from a study of T-cell memory formation after mild COVID-19 (TCRdb year 2021). General notes on the study: TCR sequence clusters from the two donors were found to be largely donor specific. The cohort was made up of two young adult volunteers, one female and one male, who were previously healthy. Longitudinal TCRalpha and TCRbeta repertoire sequencing tracked T-cell clones expanding and contracting after mild COVID-19 in a couple of donors. Beyond this particular receptor, the publication reports: Some responding clones were detected in pre-infection memory, suggesting pre-existing cross-reactive memory T cells joined the SARS-CoV-2 response. Contracting CD4+ clones turned up mainly in the CM and EM memory subsets, whereas EMRA was where CD8+ clones were enriched. The study covered only two mild cases, and larger cohorts including severe cases with pre-infection samples were considered necessary. The second-wave clones that peaked on day 37 were not confirmed to be SARS-CoV-2 specific. Clones that contracted from day 15 to 85 showed balanced CD4/CD8 phenotypes, whereas a second wave of clones that expanded from day 15 to 37 leaned towards CD4+.

From the cysteine up to the phenylalanine, the CDR3 has a length of 16 residues. The DNA shown is the 48-base CDR3, in frame from base 1. V is pruned by 5 bases and J by 8 bases, leaving 11 bases of the junction without a gene match. Looking up the germline V gene (reference sequence) yields CDR1 DFQATT and CDR2 SNEGSKA. TCRdb names Illumina NovaSeq 6000 as the instrument used. Using 5'RACE with constant-segment primers, TCRalpha and TCRbeta cDNA libraries were constructed, with sample barcodes and unique molecular identifiers added in the process. RNA was extracted from every sample with Trizol reagent. The libraries were amplified in two PCR steps, and the second step added a second sample barcode and Illumina TruSeq adapters. Sequencing of the libraries was done on an Illumina NovaSeq, producing 2 x 150 bp paired-end reads. Processing in the source paper ran as follows. Demultiplexing of reads and collapsing into UMI-guided consensus sequences were performed with migec v1.2.7. Using mixcr v2.1.11, UMI consensuses were aligned to TRA and TRB V and J templates and then assembled into clonotypes. Clonotypes were classified as expanded or contracted when called significant by both edgeR and NoisET, with noise models trained on biological replicates. For edgeR calls, the thresholds were a false discovery rate-adjusted p below 0.01 and a log2 fold-change of 1. As an exploratory analysis of dynamics, PCA with hierarchical clustering was applied to max-normalized trajectories of the 1000 most abundant clonotypes. Each responding clone was given a CD4 or CD8 phenotype based on the CD4+ and CD8+ repertoires, which had been sequenced separately. The public reads were quality trimmed at Q25 with fastp and then assembled into clones with MiXCR by TCRdb, keeping productive beta chains. Each record represents a unique CDR3 protein, reported with the most common genes and DNA among its rows. TCRdb's processing, not the authors' own work, is the source of the V and J calls. The sample data list about 400,000 distinct CDR3 sequences, and over 15% of these were observed just once. Jointly, the top ten make up around a fifth of the sample.

Ficoll-Paque density gradient centrifugation was used to isolate PBMCs. The table lists this clonotype with a few counts. This receptor's antigen is unknown. The record has no base qualities; no much larger clone is one base away. This chain is built from TRBV20-1 and TRBJ1-6; 11 bases in the junction line up with TRBD1. This clonotype originated in a man aged 18 to 35 who had mild COVID-19 (a few samples of this study predate the infection). The sample titles of this study are shuffled in the database, so cell type and time point are left out; the donor was told from shared clones. Sequenced sample: PBMCs or a T cell subset sorted from them (not recorded which). The nucleotide sequence is TGCAGTGCTGCGACCCCCGGGGACAGGGGGTATTCACCCCTCCACTTT. Translated, this gives CSAATPGDRGYSPLHF.